This TCR beta chain is drawn from a study of blood T cell repertoires in COVID-19. Study-wide context: Both acute and convalescent COVID-19 samples were obtained from the United States, Italy and Spain. The analysed material was cDNA or gDNA that came from T cells, B-cell-depleted T cells, or PBMCs.

The CDR3 sequence is 15 residues long. The germline V gene has CDR1 MDHEN and CDR2 SYDVKM. V was cut by 3 bases and J by 8 bases, with 16 bases left in between. Authors' methods: Estimation of nucleated cell counts was performed using reference gene primer amplification. The data were produced by immunoSEQ multiplex PCR, yet TCRdb's version contains in-frame clones alone and is incomplete. The V and J calls and clone size were taken over from that table, and D and trimming were inferred from the DNA. The sample yields hundreds of thousands of clones, approximately 90% seen once. This chain joins TRBV28 and TRBJ1-4; D perhaps matches TRBD1 (5 bases). Material: peripheral blood. This sequence was found in a woman in her thirties or forties who had recovered from COVID-19. The CDR3 region is CASSLRDLWGEKLFF. The CDR3 DNA follows: TGTGCCAGCAGTTTGCGGGACCTTTGGGGGGAAAAACTGTTTTTT. Full variable domain (remainder filled in from reference TRBV28 and TRBJ1-4): DVKVTQSSRYLVKRTGEKVFLECVQDMDHENMFWYRQDPGLGLRLIYFSYDVKMKEKGDIPEGYSVSREKKERFSLILESASTNQTSMYLCASSLRDLWGEKLFFGSGTQLSVL.